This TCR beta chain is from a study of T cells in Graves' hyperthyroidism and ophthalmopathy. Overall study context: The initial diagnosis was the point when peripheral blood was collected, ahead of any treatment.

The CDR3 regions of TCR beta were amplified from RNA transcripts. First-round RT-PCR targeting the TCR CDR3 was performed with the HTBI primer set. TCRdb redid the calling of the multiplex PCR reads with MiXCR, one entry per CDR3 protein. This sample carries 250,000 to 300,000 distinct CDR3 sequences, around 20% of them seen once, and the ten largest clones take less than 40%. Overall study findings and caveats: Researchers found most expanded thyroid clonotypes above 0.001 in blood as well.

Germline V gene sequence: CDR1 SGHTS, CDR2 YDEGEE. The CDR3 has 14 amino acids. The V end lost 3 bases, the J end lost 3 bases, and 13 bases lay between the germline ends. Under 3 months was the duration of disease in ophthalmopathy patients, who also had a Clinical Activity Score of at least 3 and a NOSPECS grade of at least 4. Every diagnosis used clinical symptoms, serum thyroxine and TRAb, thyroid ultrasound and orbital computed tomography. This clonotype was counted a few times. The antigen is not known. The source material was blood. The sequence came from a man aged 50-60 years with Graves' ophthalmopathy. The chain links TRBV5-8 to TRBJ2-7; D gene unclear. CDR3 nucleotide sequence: TGTGCCAGCAGCTCCTCACTAATATACTACGAGCAGTACTTC. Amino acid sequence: CASSSSLIYYEQYF.